This T cell receptor (beta chain) originates from a study of T cell changes during pregnancy in multiple sclerosis. Sequencing was performed with immunoSEQ multiplex PCR; in TCRdb, only in-frame clones are kept and a portion is missing. The sample has tens of thousands of clones; roughly 93% are singletons. The germline V gene encodes CDR1 SGHTA and CDR2 FQGNSA. The CDR3 runs to 14 residues. Deletions cut 3 bases from V and 6 bases from J, with 14 bases between. The sample here was peripheral blood, taken in the third trimester of pregnancy. The chain links TRBV7-2 to TRBJ1-2; maybe TRBD1 (6 bases). This receptor was taken from a female donor with multiple sclerosis, enrolled in a pregnancy study. CDR3 sequence: CASSLGRGHDGYTF. The CDR3 DNA reads TGTGCCAGCAGCTTGGGCAGGGGCCACGATGGCTACACCTTC.